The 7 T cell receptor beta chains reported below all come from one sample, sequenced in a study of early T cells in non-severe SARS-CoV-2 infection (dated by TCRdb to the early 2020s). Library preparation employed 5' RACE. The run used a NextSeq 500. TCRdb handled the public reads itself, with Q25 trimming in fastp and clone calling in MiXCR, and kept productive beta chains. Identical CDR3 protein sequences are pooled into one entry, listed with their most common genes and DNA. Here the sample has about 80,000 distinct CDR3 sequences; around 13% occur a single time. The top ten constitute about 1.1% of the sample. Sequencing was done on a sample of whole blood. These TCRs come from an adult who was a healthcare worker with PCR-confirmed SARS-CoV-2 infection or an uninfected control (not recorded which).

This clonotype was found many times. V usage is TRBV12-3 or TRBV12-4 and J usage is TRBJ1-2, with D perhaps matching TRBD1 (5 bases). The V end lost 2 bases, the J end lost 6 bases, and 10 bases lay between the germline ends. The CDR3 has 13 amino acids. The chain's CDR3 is CASSLRGTDGYTF. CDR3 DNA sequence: TGTGCCAGCAGTTTAAGAGGGACCGATGGCTACACCTTC.

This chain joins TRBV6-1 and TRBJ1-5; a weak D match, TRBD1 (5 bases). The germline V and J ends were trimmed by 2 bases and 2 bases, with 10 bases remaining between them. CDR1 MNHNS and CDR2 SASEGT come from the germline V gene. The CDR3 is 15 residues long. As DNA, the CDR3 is TGTGCCAGCAGTGAATTTGTGACAGGCAATCAGCCCCAGCATTTT. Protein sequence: CASSEFVTGNQPQHF.

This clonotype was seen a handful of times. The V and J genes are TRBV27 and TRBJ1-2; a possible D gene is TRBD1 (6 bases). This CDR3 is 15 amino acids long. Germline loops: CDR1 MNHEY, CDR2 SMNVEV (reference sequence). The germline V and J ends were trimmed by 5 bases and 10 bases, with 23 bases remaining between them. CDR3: CASSTAQGTLRTYTF. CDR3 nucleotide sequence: TGTGCCAGCAGTACCGCGCAAGGGACACTTAGAACCTACACCTTC.

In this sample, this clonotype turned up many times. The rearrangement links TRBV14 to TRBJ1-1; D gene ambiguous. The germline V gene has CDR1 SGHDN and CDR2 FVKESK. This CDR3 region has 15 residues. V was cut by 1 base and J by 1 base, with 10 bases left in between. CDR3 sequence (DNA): TGTGCCAGCAGCCAAGGAACCGAATGGAACACTGAAGCTTTCTTT. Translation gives CASSQGTEWNTEAFF.

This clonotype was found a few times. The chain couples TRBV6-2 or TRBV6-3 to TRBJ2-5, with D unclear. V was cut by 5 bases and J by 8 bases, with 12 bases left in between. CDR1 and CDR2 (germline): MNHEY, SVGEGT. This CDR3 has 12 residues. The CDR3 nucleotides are TGTGCCAGCAGTAGGACGTGGGAAACCCAGTACTTC. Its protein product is CASSRTWETQYF.

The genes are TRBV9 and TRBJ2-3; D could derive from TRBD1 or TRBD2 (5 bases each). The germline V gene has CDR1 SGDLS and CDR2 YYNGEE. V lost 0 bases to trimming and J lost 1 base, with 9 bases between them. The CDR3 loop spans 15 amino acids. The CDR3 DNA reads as TGTGCCAGCAGCGTAGTTGGGGGAGGCACAGATACGCAGTATTTT. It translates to CASSVVGGGTDTQYF.

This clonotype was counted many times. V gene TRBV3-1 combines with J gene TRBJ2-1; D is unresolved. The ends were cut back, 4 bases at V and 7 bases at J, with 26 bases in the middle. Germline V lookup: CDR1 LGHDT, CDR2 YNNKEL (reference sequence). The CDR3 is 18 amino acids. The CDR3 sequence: CASSLPSPSAGGINEQFF. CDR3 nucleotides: TGTGCCAGCAGCCTCCCGAGCCCGTCAGCAGGTGGTATAAATGAGCAGTTCTTC.